Reported below is one T cell receptor beta chain. Antigen unknown. The CDR3 loop spans 15 amino acids. Researchers ran the PCR with 60 Vbeta and 13 Jbeta primers. Here immunoSEQ multiplex PCR was the method, and the copy in TCRdb shows in-frame clones only, minus some. Of 210,000 or so clones in the sample, almost 85% were seen once. This entry belongs to a study of cytomegalovirus exposure and HLA in healthy donors. Study-wide points: Most observed TCR sequences were rare, whereas some public TCRs were detected in many donors.

The clonotype comes from a woman aged 40 to 50 in good health and CMV-seronegative. The chain recombines TRBV21-1 with TRBJ2-7; the DNA was not compared with TRBD1, the D call given in the table. TRBV21-1 constitutes a pseudogene. The material sequenced was PBMCs. The CDR3, as DNA: TGTGCCAGCAGCAAAGCGGCCCCCCTCCCCTACGAGCAGTACTTC. It translates to CASSKAAPLPYEQYF.